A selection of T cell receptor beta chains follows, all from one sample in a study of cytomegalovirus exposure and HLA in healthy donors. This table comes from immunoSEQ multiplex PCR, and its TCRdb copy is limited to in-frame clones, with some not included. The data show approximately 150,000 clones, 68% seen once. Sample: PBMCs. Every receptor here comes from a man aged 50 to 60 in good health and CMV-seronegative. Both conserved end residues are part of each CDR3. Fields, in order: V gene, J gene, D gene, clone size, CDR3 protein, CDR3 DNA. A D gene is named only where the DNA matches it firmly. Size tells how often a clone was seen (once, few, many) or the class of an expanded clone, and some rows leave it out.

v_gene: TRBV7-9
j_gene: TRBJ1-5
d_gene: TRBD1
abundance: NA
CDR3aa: CASSPWTGQDQPQHF
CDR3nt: TGTGCCAGCAGCCCCTGGACAGGGCAGGATCAGCCCCAGCATTTT

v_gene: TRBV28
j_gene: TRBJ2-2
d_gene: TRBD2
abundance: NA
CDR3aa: CASSLRLAGGTGELFF
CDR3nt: TGTGCCAGCAGTTTAAGGCTAGCGGGGGGGACCGGGGAGCTGTTTTTT

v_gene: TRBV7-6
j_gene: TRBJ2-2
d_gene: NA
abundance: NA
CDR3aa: CASSRGPFGELFF
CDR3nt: TGTGCCAGCAGCCGGGGTCCCTTTGGGGAGCTGTTTTTT

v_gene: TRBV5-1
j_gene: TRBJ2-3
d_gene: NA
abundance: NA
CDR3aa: CASSYGQSTDTQYF
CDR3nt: TGCGCCAGCAGCTATGGACAGAGCACAGATACGCAGTATTTT

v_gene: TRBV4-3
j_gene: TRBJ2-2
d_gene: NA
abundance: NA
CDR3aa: CASTGNRANTGELFF
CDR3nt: TGCGCCAGCACGGGGAATAGGGCGAACACCGGGGAGCTGTTTTTT

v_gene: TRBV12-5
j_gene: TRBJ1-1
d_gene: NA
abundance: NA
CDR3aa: CASGLGGPTEAFF
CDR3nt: TGTGCTAGTGGTTTGGGAGGGCCCACTGAAGCTTTCTTT

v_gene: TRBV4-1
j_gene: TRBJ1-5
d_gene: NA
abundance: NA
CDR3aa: CASSQERQKNQPQHF
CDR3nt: TGCGCCAGCAGCCAAGAACGACAGAAAAATCAGCCCCAGCATTTT

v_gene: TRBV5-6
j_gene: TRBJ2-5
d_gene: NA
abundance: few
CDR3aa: CASSLDGAGPTETQYF
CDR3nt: TGTGCCAGCAGCTTGGACGGTGCGGGGCCTACGGAGACCCAGTACTTC

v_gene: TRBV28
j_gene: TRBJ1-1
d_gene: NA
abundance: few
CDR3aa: CAQRTVTEAFF
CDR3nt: TGTGCCCAACGGACAGTCACTGAAGCTTTCTTT

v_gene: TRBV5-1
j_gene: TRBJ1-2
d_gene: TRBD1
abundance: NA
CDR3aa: CASSRTGQGGDYGYTF
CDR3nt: TGCGCCAGCAGCCGAACGGGACAGGGAGGGGATTATGGCTACACCTTC

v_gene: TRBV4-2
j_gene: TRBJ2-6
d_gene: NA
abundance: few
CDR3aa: CASSGEFQATASGANVLTF
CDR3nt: TGTGCCAGCAGCGGGGAGTTTCAGGCTACAGCCTCTGGGGCCAACGTCCTGACTTTC

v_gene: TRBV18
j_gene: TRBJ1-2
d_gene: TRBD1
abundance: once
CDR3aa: CASSQGQGESGYTF
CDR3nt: TGTGCCAGCTCACAGGGACAGGGAGAGAGTGGCTACACCTTC

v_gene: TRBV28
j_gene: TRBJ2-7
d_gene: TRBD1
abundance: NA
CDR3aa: CASSLFGQGYEQYF
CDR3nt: TGTGCCAGCAGTTTATTCGGACAGGGCTACGAGCAGTACTTC

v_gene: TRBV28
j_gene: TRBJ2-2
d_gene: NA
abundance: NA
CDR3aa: CASSQGGARGAGELFF
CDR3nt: TGTGCCAGCAGTCAAGGGGGAGCCAGGGGGGCCGGGGAGCTGTTTTTT

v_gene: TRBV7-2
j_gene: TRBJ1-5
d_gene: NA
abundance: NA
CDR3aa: CASSVTLSNQPQHF
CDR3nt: TGTGCCAGCAGCGTTACATTGAGCAATCAGCCCCAGCATTTT

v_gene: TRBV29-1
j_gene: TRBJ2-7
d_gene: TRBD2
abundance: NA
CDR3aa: CSVSRGGEGYEQYF
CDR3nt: TGCAGCGTTAGCCGGGGGGGGGAGGGGTACGAGCAGTACTTC

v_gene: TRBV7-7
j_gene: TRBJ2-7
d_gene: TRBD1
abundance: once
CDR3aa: CASRPGQGALLVEQYF
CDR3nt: TGTGCCAGCAGACCAGGACAGGGGGCCCTACTCGTCGAGCAGTACTTC

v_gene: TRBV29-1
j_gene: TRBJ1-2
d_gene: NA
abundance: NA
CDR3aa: CSVIPFPTSNYGYTF
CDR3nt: TGCAGCGTTATTCCCTTCCCGACAAGTAACTATGGCTACACCTTC

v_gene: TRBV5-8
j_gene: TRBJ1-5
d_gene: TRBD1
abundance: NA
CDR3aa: CASSRDRGGISPQHF
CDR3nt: TGTGCCAGCAGTCGGGACAGGGGGGGTATTTCGCCCCAGCATTTT

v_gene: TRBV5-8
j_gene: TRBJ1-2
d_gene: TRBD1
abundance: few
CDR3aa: CASSSGQGVFGYTF
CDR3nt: TGTGCCAGCAGCTCGGGACAGGGGGTCTTTGGCTACACCTTC

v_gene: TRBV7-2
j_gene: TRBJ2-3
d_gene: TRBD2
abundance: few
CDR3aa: CASSLKRGGGADTQYF
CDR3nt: TGTGCCAGCAGCTTAAAGCGGGGGGGCGGCGCAGATACGCAGTATTTT

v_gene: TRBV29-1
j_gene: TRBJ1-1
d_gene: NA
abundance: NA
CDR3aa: CSGHGPAKSEAFF
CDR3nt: TGCAGCGGACATGGGCCCGCCAAATCTGAAGCTTTCTTT

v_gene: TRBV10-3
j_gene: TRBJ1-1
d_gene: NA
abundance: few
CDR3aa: CAISESGLTEAFF
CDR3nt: TGTGCCATCAGTGAGTCGGGCCTCACTGAAGCTTTCTTT

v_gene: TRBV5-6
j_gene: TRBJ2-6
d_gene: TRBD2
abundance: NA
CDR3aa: CASSPRGAGANVLTF
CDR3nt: TGTGCCAGCAGCCCCCGGGGGGCTGGGGCCAACGTCCTGACTTTC

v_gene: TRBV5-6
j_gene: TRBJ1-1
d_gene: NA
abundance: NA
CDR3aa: CASRGGNSHLNTEAFF
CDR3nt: TGTGCCAGCAGGGGCGGGAACAGCCACTTGAACACTGAAGCTTTCTTT

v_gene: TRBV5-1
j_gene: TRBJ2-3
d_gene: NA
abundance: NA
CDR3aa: CASSLLPTDTQYF
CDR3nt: TGCGCCAGCAGCTTGCTTCCTACAGATACGCAGTATTTT

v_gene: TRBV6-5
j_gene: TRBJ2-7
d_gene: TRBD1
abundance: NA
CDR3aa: CASSYRLDRVYEQYF
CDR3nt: TGTGCCAGCAGTTACCGTCTCGACAGGGTCTACGAGCAGTACTTC

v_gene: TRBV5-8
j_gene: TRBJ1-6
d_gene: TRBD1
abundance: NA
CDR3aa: CASSPDRRPSPLHF
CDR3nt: TGTGCCAGCAGCCCGGACAGGAGGCCTTCACCCCTCCACTTT

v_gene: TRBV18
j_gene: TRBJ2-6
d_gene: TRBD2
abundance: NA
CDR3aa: CASSPTRGGASGANVLTF
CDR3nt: TGTGCCAGCTCACCAACGAGGGGAGGGGCCTCTGGGGCCAACGTCCTGACTTTC

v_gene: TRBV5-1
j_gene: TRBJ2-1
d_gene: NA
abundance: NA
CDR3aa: CASSLGTGPSSYNEQFF
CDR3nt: TGCGCCAGCAGCTTGGGTACAGGGCCGAGCTCCTACAATGAGCAGTTCTTC

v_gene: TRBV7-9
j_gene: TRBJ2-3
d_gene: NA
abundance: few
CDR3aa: CASSSVDTQYF
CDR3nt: TGTGCCAGCAGCTCTGTTGATACGCAGTATTTT

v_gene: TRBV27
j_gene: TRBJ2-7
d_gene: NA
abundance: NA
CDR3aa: CASSLGQGLFYEQYF
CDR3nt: TGTGCCAGCAGTTTAGGGCAGGGACTTTTCTACGAGCAGTACTTC

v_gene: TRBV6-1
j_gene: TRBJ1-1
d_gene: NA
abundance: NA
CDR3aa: CASSERSEAFF
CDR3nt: TGTGCCAGCAGTGAGAGGTCTGAAGCTTTCTTT

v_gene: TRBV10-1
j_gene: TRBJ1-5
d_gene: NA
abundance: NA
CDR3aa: CASSWRGNQPQHF
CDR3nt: TGCGCCAGCAGTTGGAGGGGCAATCAGCCCCAGCATTTT

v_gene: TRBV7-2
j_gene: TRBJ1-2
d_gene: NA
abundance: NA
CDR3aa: CASSLAVVGGRGYTF
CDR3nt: TGTGCCAGCAGCTTAGCGGTTGTGGGGGGGAGGGGCTACACCTTC

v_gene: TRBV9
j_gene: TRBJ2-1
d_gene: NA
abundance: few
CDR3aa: CASSQGLASYNEQFF
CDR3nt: TGTGCCAGCAGCCAGGGACTGGCCTCCTACAATGAGCAGTTCTTC

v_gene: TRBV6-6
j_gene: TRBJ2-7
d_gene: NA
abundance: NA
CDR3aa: CASSRLSGYEQYF
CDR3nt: TGTGCCAGCAGTCGGTTATCGGGCTACGAGCAGTACTTC

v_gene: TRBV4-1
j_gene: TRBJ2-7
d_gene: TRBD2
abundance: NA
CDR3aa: CASSQEPGLASEQYF
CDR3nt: TGCGCCAGCAGCCAAGAGCCGGGACTAGCTTCCGAGCAGTACTTC

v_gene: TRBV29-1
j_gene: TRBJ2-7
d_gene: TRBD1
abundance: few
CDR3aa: CSVEGSTGVAYEQYF
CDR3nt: TGCAGCGTTGAAGGTTCGACAGGGGTGGCCTACGAGCAGTACTTC

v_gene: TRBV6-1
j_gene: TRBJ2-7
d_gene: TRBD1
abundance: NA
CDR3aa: CASSSRQGAYEQYF
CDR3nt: TGTGCCAGCAGCTCCAGACAGGGGGCATACGAGCAGTACTTC

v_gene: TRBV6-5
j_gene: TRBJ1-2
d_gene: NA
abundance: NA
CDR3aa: CASSYSGGRANYGYTF
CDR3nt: TGTGCCAGCAGTTACTCCGGGGGGAGGGCTAACTATGGCTACACCTTC

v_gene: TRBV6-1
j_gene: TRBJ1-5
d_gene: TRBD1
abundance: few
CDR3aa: CASSVGTGYGQPQHF
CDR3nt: TGTGCCAGCAGTGTAGGGACAGGGTATGGGCAGCCCCAGCATTTT

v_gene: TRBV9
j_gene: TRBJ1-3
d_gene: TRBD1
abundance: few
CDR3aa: CASSPDRRSGNTIYF
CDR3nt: TGTGCCAGCAGCCCGGACAGGCGCTCTGGAAACACCATATATTTT